This passage covers 23 T cell receptor beta chains from one sample sequenced in a study of Ad26.COV2.S vaccination and SARS-CoV-2 variants. Treatment in this sample: around 19 received Ad26.COV2.S at low or high dose, single or two shots; about 5 received placebo; per-sample allocation not given. Sampling took place 63 days after the first vaccine or placebo injection. Produced via immunoSEQ multiplex PCR; TCRdb's table is partial and in-frame only. The data show a few hundred thousand clones, with 83% seen just once and around 7.3% held by the top ten. The sequenced sample was peripheral blood, obtained in a trial of Ad26.COV2.S vaccine versus placebo. Receptor source: a person between 18 and 65 years old who received the Ad26.COV2.S COVID-19 vaccine or a placebo.

This clone was seen only once. The V call is TRBV4-2, the J call TRBJ2-1; the D gene is possibly TRBD2 (7 bases). Trimming took off 1 base at V and 6 bases at J, with 13 bases between the two ends. The CDR3 spans 15 residues. The V gene's germline CDR1 is LGHNA and CDR2 YNFKEQ. The CDR3 loop is CASSQVSGGLNEQFF. As DNA, the CDR3 is TGTGCCAGCAGCCAAGTTTCCGGGGGGCTCAATGAGCAGTTCTTC.

Notes on this clone: Distinct nucleotide sequences in the sample also encode this CDR3. V is TRBV29-1 and J is TRBJ2-7; 7 bases are a match to TRBD1. With V trimmed by 4 bases and J by 0 bases, 0 bases remained unmatched. This CDR3 contains 12 residues. Germline CDR1 is SQVTM and CDR2 is ANQGSEA. The CDR3 nucleotides are TGCAGCGTTGGACAGGGCTCCTACGAGCAGTACTTC. Translated, it gives CSVGQGSYEQYF.

The chain carries TRBV5-1 and TRBJ2-7, with D unclear. This CDR3 comprises 11 residues. CDR1 and CDR2 from the germline V gene are SGHRS and YFSETQ. Trimming shortened V by 0 bases and J by 3 bases, and 1 base separated the two germline ends. The CDR3 is CASSLDYEQYF. CDR3 nucleotides: TGCGCCAGCAGCTTGGACTACGAGCAGTACTTC.

The gene calls are TRBV5-1 and TRBJ2-2; TRBD1 might be the D (6 bases). Trimming removed 3 bases at V and 6 bases at J, with 9 bases between. Germline V CDR1 and CDR2: SGHRS, YFSETQ. The CDR3 consists of 13 residues. DNA for the CDR3: TGCGCCAGCAGCTCCTACAGGGCCGGGGAGCTGTTTTTT. Translating it yields CASSSYRAGELFF. The variable domain in full, with the rest retrieved from reference TRBV5-1 and TRBJ2-2, is KAGVTQTPRYLIKTRGQQVTLSCSPISGHRSVSWYQQTPGQGLQFLFEYFSETQRNKGNFPGRFSGRQFSNSRSEMNVSTLELGDSALYLCASSSYRAGELFFGEGSRLTVL.

V usage is TRBV11-2 and J usage is TRBJ2-7, with 13 bases that match TRBD2. The CDR3 runs to 16 residues. With V trimmed by 1 base and J by 2 bases, 2 bases remained unmatched. Per the germline V gene, CDR1 is SGHAT and CDR2 is FQNNGV. The CDR3: CASSLAGTSGAYEQYF. Here the CDR3 DNA reads TGTGCCAGCAGCTTAGCCGGGACTAGCGGGGCCTACGAGCAGTACTTC. Combining the CDR3 with reference TRBV11-2 and TRBJ2-7 gives the whole variable domain EAGVAQSPRYKIIEKRQSVAFWCNPISGHATLYWYQQILGQGPKLLIQFQNNGVVDDSQLPKDRFSAERLKGVDSTLKIQPAKLEDSAVYLCASSLAGTSGAYEQYFGPGTRLTVT.

This chain joins TRBV2 and TRBJ1-1; D remains ambiguous. Germline CDR1 SNHLY, CDR2 FYNNEI. The CDR3 contains 11 residues. The V and J ends lost 4 bases and 6 bases respectively, with 6 bases between them. The CDR3: CASSGTPEAFF. CDR3 coding DNA: TGTGCCAGCAGTGGGACCCCTGAAGCTTTCTTT.

V and J are TRBV20-1 and TRBJ2-7; D gene uncertain. V lost 5 bases to trimming and J lost 4 bases, with 9 bases between them. The CDR3 loop spans 11 amino acids. From germline, CDR1 is DFQATT and CDR2 SNEGSKA (reference sequence). The CDR3 sequence is CSASSSYEQYF. In nucleotides, the CDR3 is TGCAGTGCTTCATCAAGTTACGAGCAGTACTTC.

This chain connects TRBV2 to TRBJ2-1, with D perhaps TRBD2 (6 bases). The germline V gene has CDR1 SNHLY and CDR2 FYNNEI. Trimming cost V 9 bases and J 1 base, with 13 bases left between them. CDR3 length equals 14 residues. The CDR3 here is CARGARGSYNEQFF. In nucleotides, the CDR3 is TGTGCCAGGGGAGCCCGGGGGTCCTACAATGAGCAGTTCTTC.

The CDR3 DNA reads as TGTGCCAGCAGCTTGTCGACCATGGGGTATAGCAATCAGCCCCAGCATTTT. Its translation: CASSLSTMGYSNQPQHF. The V and J genes are TRBV5-5 and TRBJ1-5; the D is unclear. The germline V gene has CDR1 SGHKS and CDR2 YYEKEE (reference sequence). The ends were cut back, 1 base at V and 0 bases at J, with 14 bases in the middle. The CDR3 is 17 residues long.

The gene calls are TRBV9 and TRBJ2-5; TRBD1 matches at 7 bases. The trim removed 1 base at V and 5 bases at J, leaving 5 bases unmatched. This CDR3 has 14 residues. Germline assignment: CDR1 SGDLS and CDR2 YYNGEE. Here the CDR3 DNA reads TGTGCCAGCAGCGTAAAAGGGGGCAGGGAGACCCAGTACTTC. Translating it yields CASSVKGGRETQYF.

The chain combines TRBV5-1 with TRBJ2-1, with 14 bases lining up with TRBD2. Germline values: CDR1 SGHRS, CDR2 YFSETQ. CDR3 length: 17 residues. V shed 5 bases and J 0 bases; nucleotides not matched to a gene: 4. Here the CDR3 DNA reads TGCGCCAGCAGTGGACTAGCGGGGGGCCGCTCCTACAATGAGCAGTTCTTC. It yields the protein CASSGLAGGRSYNEQFF.

This clone came up once. The chain employs TRBV5-5 and TRBJ1-6; no firm D call. This CDR3 has 16 residues. Per germline, CDR1 SGHKS and CDR2 YYEKEE (reference sequence). Trimming left V 4 bases short and J 6 bases short, with 17 bases between. The CDR3 sequence: CASSVGLGAINSPLHF. CDR3 nucleotides: TGTGCCAGCAGCGTGGGATTGGGAGCGATTAATTCACCCCTCCACTTT.

The V and J genes are TRBV5-8 and TRBJ2-7; D tentatively fits TRBD1 or TRBD2 (5 bases each). The CDR3 covers 15 residues. Germline loops: CDR1 SGHTS, CDR2 YDEGEE. The V end lost 3 bases, the J end lost 6 bases, and 19 bases lay between the germline ends. The CDR3 sequence is CASSSPGQGDSEQYF. The DNA of the CDR3 is TGTGCCAGCAGCTCGCCTGGGCAGGGAGATTCCGAGCAGTACTTC.

The V call is TRBV19, the J call TRBJ1-1; no definite D call. This CDR3 region has 12 residues. V was trimmed by 7 bases and J by 3 bases, leaving 9 bases between them. Germline assignment: CDR1 LNHDA and CDR2 SQIVND (reference sequence). The CDR3, as DNA: TGTGCCAGTATAGGAGGGTACACTGAAGCTTTCTTT. Residues: CASIGGYTEAFF. Based on the CDR3 plus reference TRBV19 and TRBJ1-1, the full variable domain is DGGITQSPKYLFRKEGQNVTLSCEQNLNHDAMYWYRQDPGQGLRLIYYSQIVNDFQKGDIAEGYSVSREKKESFPLTVTSAQKNPTAFYLCASIGGYTEAFFGQGTRLTVV.

V and J are TRBV18 and TRBJ2-1, with TRBD2 matching 9 bases. The V gene end was trimmed by 3 bases and the J gene end by 7 bases; junction bases not matched to a gene: 7. The germline V gene encodes CDR1 KGHSH and CDR2 LQKENI. This CDR3 contains 15 residues. The CDR3 spells CASSPSAGGRNEQFF. CDR3 sequence (DNA): TGTGCCAGCTCACCGTCCGCGGGGGGGCGTAATGAGCAGTTCTTC.

The rearrangement joins TRBV7-9 to TRBJ1-1, with D perhaps TRBD1 (6 bases). V was shortened by 2 bases and J by 6 bases, with 16 bases between the two germline ends. This CDR3 has 15 amino acids. The V gene's germline CDR1 is SEHNR and CDR2 FQNEAQ (reference sequence). This chain's CDR3 is CASSLSGAVDAEAFF. CDR3 bases: TGTGCCAGCAGCTTATCAGGGGCGGTTGACGCTGAAGCTTTCTTT.

This sequence joins TRBV30 and TRBJ2-2; D gene ambiguous. The germline CDR1 and CDR2 sequences are GTSNPN and SVGIG (reference sequence). Deletions cut 1 base from V and 8 bases from J, with 11 bases between. CDR3 length: 13 residues. The CDR3 loop reads CAWSDYPAGELFF. CDR3 nucleotides: TGTGCCTGGAGTGATTACCCGGCGGGGGAGCTGTTTTTT.

This clone is a singleton in its sample. The rearrangement joins TRBV7-2 to TRBJ2-3; 7 bases fit TRBD1. The CDR3 length is 16 residues. J gave up 0 bases and V 5 bases, and 8 bases lay outside the gene matches. From germline, CDR1 is SGHTA and CDR2 FQGNSA. The CDR3 region has the DNA TGTGCCAGCAGCCAGAACAGGGGTTATAGCACAGATACGCAGTATTTT. Translated: CASSQNRGYSTDTQYF.

This rearrangement joins TRBV19 to TRBJ1-3, with a possible D match to TRBD1 (6 bases). Germline V gene lookup returns CDR1 LNHDA and CDR2 SQIVND (reference sequence). The CDR3 runs 16 residues. With 3 bases removed from V and 0 bases from J, the gap between germline ends came to 12 bases. The CDR3 DNA sequence: TGTGCCAGTAGTATTCACAGGGAGAGCTCTGGAAACACCATATATTTT. Protein: CASSIHRESSGNTIYF.

The chain has TRBV7-9 and TRBJ1-3; D uncertain. Deletions cut 2 bases from V and 1 base from J, with 9 bases between. Per the germline V gene, CDR1 is SEHNR and CDR2 is FQNEAQ (reference sequence). The CDR3 contains 15 residues. The CDR3 nucleotides read TGTGCCAGCAGCTTAAAACTCCAATCTGGAAACACCATATATTTT. Its translation is CASSLKLQSGNTIYF.

About this clone itself: This sample also contains other DNA sequences that code for the same CDR3. V and J are TRBV7-9 and TRBJ2-3, with 15 bases that match TRBD2. The CDR3 sequence is 16 residues long. The J segment lost 4 bases and the V segment lost 3 bases, leaving 2 bases of the junction unmatched. Germline assignment: CDR1 SEHNR and CDR2 FQNEAQ (reference sequence). The CDR3 DNA sequence: TGTGCCAGCAGCTTGGGACTAGCGGGAGGCCCAGATACGCAGTATTTT. Its protein product is CASSLGLAGGPDTQYF.

The V and J genes are TRBV6-6 and TRBJ2-3; 13 bases are a match to TRBD2. The CDR3 extends over 16 amino acids. CDR1 is MNHNY and CDR2 is SVGAGI in the germline V gene (reference sequence). The J segment lost 6 bases and the V segment lost 5 bases, leaving 8 bases of the junction unmatched. CDR3 protein: CASSAGLAGEWDTQYF. CDR3 DNA: TGTGCCAGCAGTGCAGGACTAGCGGGGGAATGGGATACGCAGTATTTT.

This chain links TRBV28 with TRBJ1-2, with a weak D call TRBD1 (5 bases). The CDR3 length is 13 residues. Germline CDR1 MDHEN, CDR2 SYDVKM. V gave up 3 bases and J gave up 2 bases, with 7 bases separating them. For the CDR3, the DNA is TGTGCCAGCAGTTTGGGGGGGAACTATGGCTACACCTTC. Translated, it gives CASSLGGNYGYTF.